This passage covers 6 T cell receptor beta chains from one sample sequenced in a study of T-cell reconstitution after alpha-beta-depleted transplantation in children. Unique molecular identifiers featured in how the TCRbeta library was prepared. TCRdb called the PCR reads again in MiXCR, with one record for every CDR3 protein. Here the sample spans 200,000 to 250,000 distinct CDR3 sequences, roughly 10% being singletons. This material consisted of PBMCs, taken before TCRalphabeta/CD19-depleted stem cell transplant. The receptors shown here come from a child under two years old with acute myeloid leukemia, due to receive a stem cell transplant.

A few counts support this clonotype. The V call is TRBV7-2, the J call TRBJ1-6; D gene ambiguous. Germline V gene lookup returns CDR1 SGHTA and CDR2 FQGNSA. There are 16 residues in the CDR3. The V end was cut by 1 base, the J end by 0 bases, with 7 bases between. The CDR3 here is CASSLDRGSYNSPLHF. The CDR3 bases are TGTGCCAGCAGCTTAGATCGGGGCTCCTATAATTCACCCCTCCACTTT.

This clonotype has at least ten counts. The V gene is TRBV12-3 or TRBV12-4, the J gene TRBJ2-1; TRBD1 or TRBD2 may be the D gene (6 bases each). Trimming stripped 1 base from V and 5 bases from J, with 12 bases between. The CDR3 is 15 amino acids. DNA for the CDR3: TGTGCCAGCAGTTTAGTAGGGGGGAGGAACAATGAGCAGTTCTTC. Amino acid sequence: CASSLVGGRNNEQFF.

This clonotype was observed many times. The V call is TRBV12-3 or TRBV12-4, the J call TRBJ2-2; 7 nucleotides agree with TRBD1. The CDR3 loop spans 18 amino acids. With 2 bases clipped from V and 5 bases from J, the junction kept 14 bases outside the gene matches. CDR3 bases: TGTGCCAGCAGTTTAATCGGGACAGCCAAGAAGAGAACCGGGGAGCTGTTTTTT. This encodes CASSLIGTAKKRTGELFF.

There are many counts of this clonotype. Here the CDR3 DNA reads TGTGCCAGCAGCCGACTACAGGAGAGGGGAAACACCATATATTTT. Its protein product is CASSRLQERGNTIYF. The V and J genes are TRBV7-2 and TRBJ1-3, with D possibly being TRBD1 (5 bases). Germline assignment: CDR1 SGHTA and CDR2 FQGNSA. V was shortened by 5 bases and J by 4 bases, with 15 bases between the two germline ends. CDR3 length: 15 residues.

Comments on this clonotype: A much larger clone lies a single base off, so this may be a read error. The CDR3 end shows no conserved phenylalanine or tryptophan, and so a read error is likely. The chain links TRBV6-1 to TRBJ1-2; a possible D gene is TRBD1 (5 bases). Trimming took 1 base from V and 8 from J, leaving 17 bases between them. The CDR3 runs to 15 residues. Germline V gives CDR1 MNHNS, CDR2 SASEGT. As DNA, the CDR3 is TGTGCCAGCAGTGAAGGAGACAGCCGGTTCCTAGGCTACACCCTC. Translation: CASSEGDSRFLGYTL.

This clonotype was counted many times. This rearrangement joins TRBV6-4 to TRBJ2-2, with D tentatively TRBD1 (6 bases). Germline loops: CDR1 MRHNA, CDR2 SNTAGT. V lost 5 bases to trimming and J lost 2 bases, with 9 bases between them. CDR3 length equals 14 residues. The CDR3 loop reads CASSSQGNTGELFF. CDR3 nucleotide sequence: TGTGCCAGCAGTTCACAGGGAAACACCGGGGAGCTGTTTTTT.